This T cell receptor beta chain was sequenced in a study of beta chain features in type 1 diabetes. Study context: Healthy donors and patients showed comparable age, gender and cell yields.

Expressed TCRB transcripts were sequenced, since all the RNA that had been isolated was reverse transcribed. Only in-frame clones appear in the TCRdb table, and some are missing; sequencing was by immunoSEQ multiplex PCR. The sample lists under 90,000 clones, 30% to 40% seen once, with 0.45% to 0.55% in the top ten. Purity above 95% was achieved in all sorted populations. On this clone: What it binds is not known.

Overall study results and limits: VDJ junctions sequenced from type 1 diabetes patients showed fewer insertions and more deletions. The naive, central memory and Treg TCRB repertoires looked more alike in patients than they did in healthy donors.

The CDR3 is made up of 18 amino acids. Per germline, CDR1 GTSNPN and CDR2 SVGIG (reference sequence). Between the trimmed V and J ends, which lost 0 bases and 0 bases, there was a span of 18 bases. The specimen sequenced was stem cell memory CD4+ T cells from blood. This TCR derives from a young woman in good health. The V call is TRBV30, the J call TRBJ1-3; maybe TRBD1 (5 bases). CDR3 in amino acids: CAWSVGWGSKTSGNTIYF. CDR3 DNA: TGTGCCTGGAGTGTGGGCTGGGGCAGTAAGACCTCTGGAAACACCATATATTTT.